Described below is a single T cell receptor (beta chain) sequence and its context. The V gene end was trimmed by 4 bases and the J gene end by 10 bases; junction bases not matched to a gene: 8. The CDR3 runs to 14 residues. Germline values: CDR1 ENHRY, CDR2 SYGVKD. The sample originates from a study of blood T cell repertoires in COVID-19. The wider study: The United States, Italy and Spain were the sources of the acute and convalescent COVID-19 samples. Nucleic acid was either cDNA or gDNA, and it came from T cells, B-cell-depleted T cells, or PBMCs.

Authors' processing steps: Researchers report that nucleated cell counts were estimated from reference gene primer amplification. The method was immunoSEQ multiplex PCR; TCRdb's version includes in-frame clones alone and lacks a portion of them. The V and J calls and clone size are taken from that table; D and trimming were inferred from the DNA. The sample comprises 300,000 to 400,000 clones, 90% of which are singletons, and roughly 3.9% rests with the top ten. The rearrangement links TRBV10-3 to TRBJ1-5, with 9 nucleotides matching TRBD1. The sample consisted of PBMCs or T cells enriched from blood (not recorded which). The TCR sequence derives from a woman in her 30s who had been exposed to COVID-19. CDR3: CAISGDREVVPQHF. CDR3 coding DNA: TGTGCCATCAGTGGGGACAGGGAGGTAGTACCCCAGCATTTT.